This TCR beta chain was sequenced during a study of OX40 agonist ivuxolimab in advanced cancers. As for the study in general: Males comprised 75% to 90% of the group, whose mean age was approximately 62 years (range roughly 23 to 90). Findings of the study overall: Certain nonresponders additionally had low normalized T-cell clonal expansion.

In this sample, this clone turned up many times. The antigen is undetermined. Data came from immunoSEQ multiplex PCR; TCRdb stores just in-frame clones and leaves some out. The sample holds tens of thousands of clones; roughly 84% are singletons and the top ten take around 0.84%. The trim removed 0 bases at V and 7 bases at J, leaving 4 bases unmatched. This CDR3 is built from 14 residues. Germline V gives CDR1 SGHRS, CDR2 YFSETQ. This receptor was taken from an adult with an advanced solid tumor such as melanoma, head and neck, liver or kidney cancer. The chain links TRBV5-1 to TRBJ1-2, with 9 positions matching TRBD1. Sequencing used CD4+ or CD8+ T cells sorted from blood, obtained in a trial of the OX40 agonist ivuxolimab. The CDR3 region is CASSLEGQGRGYTF. The CDR3 nucleotides read TGCGCCAGCAGCTTGGAGGGACAGGGCCGTGGCTACACCTTC.